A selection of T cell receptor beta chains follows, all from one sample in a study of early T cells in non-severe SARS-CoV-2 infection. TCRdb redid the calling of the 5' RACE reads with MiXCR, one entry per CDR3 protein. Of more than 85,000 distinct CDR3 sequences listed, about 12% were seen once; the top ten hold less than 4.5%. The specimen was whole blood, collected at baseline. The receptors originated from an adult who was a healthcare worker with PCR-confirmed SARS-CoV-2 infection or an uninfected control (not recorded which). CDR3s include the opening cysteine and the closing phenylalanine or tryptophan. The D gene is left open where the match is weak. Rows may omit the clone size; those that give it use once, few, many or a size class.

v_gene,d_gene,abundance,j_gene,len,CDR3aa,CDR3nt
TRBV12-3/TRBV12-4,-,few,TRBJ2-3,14,CASISGLVVDTQYF,TGTGCCAGCATCTCCGGGCTAGTCGTAGATACGCAGTATTTT
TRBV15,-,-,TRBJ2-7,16,CATSRDGAERYYEQYF,TGTGCCACCAGCAGAGACGGGGCAGAACGATACTACGAGCAGTACTTC
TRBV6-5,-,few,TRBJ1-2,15,CASSYTTTGSYGYTF,TGTGCCAGCAGTTACACAACAACAGGGAGCTATGGCTACACCTTC
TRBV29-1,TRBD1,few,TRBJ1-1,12,CSVGQGRTEAFF,TGCAGCGTCGGACAGGGGAGGACTGAAGCTTTCTTT
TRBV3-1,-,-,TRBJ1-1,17,CASSQVMTGDTNTEAFF,TGTGCCAGCAGCCAAGTGATGACAGGAGACACGAACACTGAAGCTTTCTTT
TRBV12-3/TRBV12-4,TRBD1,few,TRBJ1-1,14,CASSLVDRANEAFF,TGTGCCAGCAGTTTAGTCGACAGGGCAAATGAAGCTTTCTTT
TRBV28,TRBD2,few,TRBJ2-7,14,CASSFLAGAGEQYF,TGTGCCAGCAGTTTTTTAGCGGGAGCCGGCGAGCAGTACTTC
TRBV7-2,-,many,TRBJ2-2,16,CASSLVFGLGAGELFF,TGTGCCAGCAGCTTAGTGTTTGGGTTGGGTGCCGGGGAGCTGTTTTTT
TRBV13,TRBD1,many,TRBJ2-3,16,CASSKPGQEFTDTQYF,TGTGCCAGCAGTAAACCGGGACAGGAGTTCACAGATACGCAGTATTTT
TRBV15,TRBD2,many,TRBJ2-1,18,CATSSPDLPSGSRYEQFF,TGTGCCACCAGCTCCCCAGACCTTCCTAGCGGGAGTCGGTATGAGCAGTTCTTC
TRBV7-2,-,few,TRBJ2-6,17,CASSPLGYSSGANVLTF,TGTGCCAGCAGCCCCCTAGGTTACAGCTCTGGGGCCAACGTCCTGACTTTC
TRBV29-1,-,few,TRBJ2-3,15,CSVDEGELGTDTQYF,TGCAGCGTTGACGAGGGGGAGCTGGGTACAGATACGCAGTATTTT
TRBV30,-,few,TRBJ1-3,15,CAWSLTAFSGNTIYF,TGTGCCTGGAGTCTGACAGCCTTCTCTGGAAACACCATATATTTT
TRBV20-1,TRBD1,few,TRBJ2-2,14,CSADRGSLTGELFF,TGCAGTGCTGACAGGGGGAGCTTGACCGGGGAGCTGTTTTTT
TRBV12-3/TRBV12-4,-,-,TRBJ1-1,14,CASRDQTGQTEAFF,TGTGCCAGCAGGGACCAGACAGGACAGACTGAAGCTTTCTTT
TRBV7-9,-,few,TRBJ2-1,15,CASSYGQSTYNEQFF,TGTGCCAGCAGTTATGGACAGTCAACTTACAATGAGCAGTTCTTC
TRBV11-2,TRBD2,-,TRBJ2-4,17,CASSLRLAGGSKNIQYF,TGTGCCAGCAGCTTGAGACTAGCGGGGGGTTCCAAAAACATTCAGTACTTC
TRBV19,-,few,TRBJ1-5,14,CASSIRNSNQPQHF,TGTGCCAGTAGTATAAGGAATAGCAATCAGCCCCAGCATTTT
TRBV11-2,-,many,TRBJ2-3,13,CATGTARADTQYF,TGTGCCACGGGGACTGCTAGGGCAGATACGCAGTATTTT
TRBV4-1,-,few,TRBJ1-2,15,CASSQETGQSYGYTF,TGCGCCAGCAGCCAAGAAACCGGACAGAGCTATGGCTACACCTTC
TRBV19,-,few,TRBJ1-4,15,CASSIGGTQREKLFF,TGTGCCAGTAGTATTGGTGGGACTCAACGAGAAAAACTGTTTTTT
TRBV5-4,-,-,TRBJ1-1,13,CASSYLQGSQAFF,TGTGCCAGCAGCTACTTACAGGGATCTCAAGCTTTCTTT
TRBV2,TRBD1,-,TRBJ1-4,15,CASRESGTGNEKLFF,TGTGCCAGCAGGGAATCCGGGACAGGGAATGAAAAACTGTTTTTT
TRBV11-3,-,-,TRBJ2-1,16,CASSLAGRNAYNEQFF,TGTGCCAGCAGCTTGGCGGGGCGAAACGCCTACAATGAGCAGTTCTTC
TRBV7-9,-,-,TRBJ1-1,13,CASSASLGTEAFF,TGTGCCAGCAGCGCGAGTTTAGGCACTGAAGCTTTCTTT
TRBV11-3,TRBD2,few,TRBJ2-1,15,CASSFRGGPYNEQFF,TGTGCCAGCAGCTTTCGGGGGGGGCCCTACAATGAGCAGTTCTTC
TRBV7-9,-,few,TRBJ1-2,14,CASSLGTSTRGYTF,TGTGCCAGCAGCTTAGGGACATCGACGAGAGGCTACACCTTC
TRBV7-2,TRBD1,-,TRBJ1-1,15,CASSLRTGADTEAFF,TGTGCCAGCAGCCTCCGAACAGGGGCAGACACTGAAGCTTTCTTT
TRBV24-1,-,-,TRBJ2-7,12,CATSGGVNEQYF,TGTGCCACCAGCGGCGGGGTGAACGAGCAGTACTTC
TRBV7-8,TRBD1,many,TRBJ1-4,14,CASSWGTDEEKLFF,TGTGCCAGCAGCTGGGGGACAGATGAAGAAAAACTGTTTTTT
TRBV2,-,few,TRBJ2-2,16,CASSEDGGAHTGELFF,TGTGCCAGCAGTGAAGATGGAGGGGCGCACACCGGGGAGCTGTTTTTT
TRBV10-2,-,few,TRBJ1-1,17,CASSESQGSPRNTEAFF,TGCGCCAGCAGTGAGTCCCAGGGATCCCCGAGGAACACTGAAGCTTTCTTT
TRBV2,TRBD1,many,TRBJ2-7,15,CASSGWGTDTYEQYF,TGTGCCAGCAGTGGATGGGGGACAGACACCTACGAGCAGTACTTC
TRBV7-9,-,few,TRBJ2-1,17,CASSLMGAVSSYNEQFF,TGTGCCAGCAGCTTAATGGGGGCGGTAAGCTCCTACAATGAGCAGTTCTTC
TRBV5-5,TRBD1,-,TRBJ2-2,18,CASSLVIGQGRRTGELFF,TGTGCCAGCAGCTTGGTGATCGGACAGGGGCGCAGAACCGGGGAGCTGTTTTTT
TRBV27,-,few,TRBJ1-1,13,CASSLKPTVEAFF,TGTGCCAGCAGTTTAAAACCCACGGTCGAAGCTTTCTTT
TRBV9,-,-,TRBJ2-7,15,CASRDWDCHSYEQYF,TGTGCCAGCAGAGACTGGGACTGCCACTCCTACGAGCAGTACTTC
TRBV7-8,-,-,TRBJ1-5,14,CASSFKRLNQPQHF,TGTGCCAGCAGCTTCAAGCGCCTCAATCAGCCCCAGCATTTT
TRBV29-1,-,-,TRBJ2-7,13,CSARLQGSYEQYF,TGCAGCGCCCGCCTGCAGGGTTCCTACGAGCAGTACTTC
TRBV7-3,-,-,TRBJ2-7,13,CTSSPGASNEQYF,TGTACCAGCAGCCCAGGGGCCTCCAACGAGCAGTACTTC
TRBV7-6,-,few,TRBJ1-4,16,CASSLAGRGTNEKLFF,TGTGCCAGCAGCTTAGCGGGCCGGGGAACTAATGAAAAACTGTTTTTT
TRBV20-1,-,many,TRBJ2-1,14,CSVSRVSSYNEQFF,TGCAGTGTCAGCCGGGTGAGCTCCTACAATGAGCAGTTCTTC
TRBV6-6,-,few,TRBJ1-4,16,CASIDSPVRDNEKLFF,TGTGCCAGCATCGACTCTCCCGTGCGGGATAATGAAAAACTGTTTTTT
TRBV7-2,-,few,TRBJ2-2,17,CASSLRSYREHAGELFF,TGTGCCAGCAGCTTGCGGAGTTACAGGGAACACGCCGGGGAGCTGTTTTTT
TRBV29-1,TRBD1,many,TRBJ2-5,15,CSVILVDRDQETQYF,TGCAGCGTGATTTTAGTGGACAGGGACCAAGAGACCCAGTACTTC
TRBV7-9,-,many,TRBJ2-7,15,CASSLAGQNGYEQYF,TGTGCCAGCAGCTTAGCCGGCCAAAACGGCTACGAGCAGTACTTC
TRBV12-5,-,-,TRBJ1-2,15,CASGLVRTELGGYTF,TGTGCTAGTGGTTTGGTAAGGACAGAGCTCGGGGGCTACACCTTC
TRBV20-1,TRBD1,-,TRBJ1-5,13,CSAQGDSNQPQHF,TGCAGTGCTCAGGGGGATAGCAATCAGCCCCAGCATTTT
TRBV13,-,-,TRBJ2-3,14,CASSLQGNPNTQYF,TGTGCCAGCAGCTTACAGGGGAATCCAAATACGCAGTATTTT
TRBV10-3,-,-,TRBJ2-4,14,CAISEGVAKNIQYF,TGTGCCATCAGTGAAGGTGTAGCCAAAAACATTCAGTACTTC
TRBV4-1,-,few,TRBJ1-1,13,CASNNAGHTEAFF,TGCGCCAGCAATAACGCGGGACACACTGAAGCTTTCTTT
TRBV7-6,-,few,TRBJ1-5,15,CASSLSSGAHQPQHF,TGTGCCAGCAGCTTATCATCAGGGGCCCATCAGCCCCAGCATTTT
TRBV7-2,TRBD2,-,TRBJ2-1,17,CASSLATLAGPPGEQFF,TGTGCCAGCAGCTTAGCGACGCTAGCGGGCCCCCCGGGTGAGCAGTTCTTC
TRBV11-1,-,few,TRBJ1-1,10,CASEGTEAFF,TGTGCCAGCGAGGGGACTGAAGCTTTCTTT
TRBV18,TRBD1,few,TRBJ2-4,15,CASSPARGQRNIQYF,TGTGCCAGCTCACCCGCCAGGGGGCAAAGAAACATTCAGTACTTC